The T cell receptor (beta chain) described here comes from a study of shared clonotypes between healthy human individuals. For the study at large: Researchers assigned three CD4 naive, three CD4 memory, two CD8 naive and one CD8 memory plate to each donor. General study results and limits: Shared clonotypes across all four donors exceeded non-shared ones in generation probability. Rarefaction showed sorted-subset sequencing was incomplete despite large depth.

Each replicate PCR on the sorted subsets used about 220 ng DNA (approximately 27,000 T cell genomes). Here immunoSEQ multiplex PCR was the method, and the copy in TCRdb shows in-frame clones only, minus some. The table records about 650,000 clones, less than 97% of them present only once. CD45RO-negative, CCR7-selected cells formed the naive CD8 fraction, which excluded terminally differentiated effector memory CD45RA+ cells. As for this clone: Antigen unknown.

Input material: naive CD8+ T cells sorted from blood. This TCR came from a woman under 40 in good health.

The CDR3 reads CASSFGTSSYEQYF. CDR3 in DNA: TGTGCCAGCAGTTTCGGGACTAGCTCCTACGAGCAGTACTTC. The rearrangement uses TRBV28 and TRBJ2-7, with 8 bases identical to TRBD2. CDR1 MDHEN and CDR2 SYDVKM come from the germline V gene. V shed 3 bases, J shed 0 bases, and the junction held 1 base outside the gene matches. There are 14 residues in the CDR3.